This TCR beta chain emerged from a study of T cell responses to AZD1222 COVID-19 vaccine. The table lists this clone with a count of one. Its antigen remains unknown. Study outcomes and limitations: When two AZD1222 doses had been given, Spike-specific TCR breadth and depth rose. Reports indicate that nearly half of spike-specific TCRs are directed at unmutated variant regions. Possibly, clonal diversity was underestimated; donors were largely white British and included more females.

Germline V CDR1 and CDR2: MNHEY, SVGAGI. Deletions cut 4 bases from V and 0 bases from J, with 7 bases between. The CDR3 contains 15 residues. Method: immunoSEQ multiplex PCR; TCRdb's copy keeps in-frame clones and lacks some. Found here are around 140,000 clones, roughly 93% of them singletons; the top ten hold approximately 1.1%. The chain employs TRBV6-5 and TRBJ2-6; possibly TRBD1 for D (6 bases). The TCR originated in an adult who received the AZD1222 COVID-19 vaccine. The sample here was peripheral blood, taken 28 days after the second AZD1222 dose. The CDR3 here is CASSWTDSGANVLTF. The DNA for the CDR3 is TGTGCCAGCAGTTGGACAGACTCTGGGGCCAACGTCCTGACTTTC.